This T cell receptor beta chain came from a study of shared clonotypes between healthy human individuals. Turning to the study itself: Each donor's CD8 memory used one plate, CD8 naive two, each CD4 subset three. Whole-study findings and limits: Shared across a handful of donors were about 4.8% of the naive CD4 clonotypes. Naive subsets usually exceeded memory subsets in estimated richness.

Splitting the CD4+ cells yielded a CD45RA+ naive subset and a CD45RA-negative memory subset. With respect to this clone: Its antigen is not identified.

The data were produced by immunoSEQ multiplex PCR, yet TCRdb's version contains in-frame clones alone and is incomplete. This repertoire shows hundreds of thousands of clones, about 96% found once; its top ten account for roughly 0.06%. The CDR3 runs to 14 residues. The V gene lost 2 bases and the J gene lost 0 bases, with 8 bases spanning the gap. Per the germline V gene, CDR1 is MDHEN and CDR2 is SYDVKM. The chain is built from TRBV28 and TRBJ2-7; TRBD1 is a possible D gene (5 bases). This TCR was recovered from a woman aged 25-40 years in good health. Sequencing used naive CD4+ T cells sorted from blood. Subset denoted: CD45RA+ positively selected. CDR3 DNA sequence: TGTGCCAGCAGTTTAACCAGGGACTCCTACGAGCAGTACTTC. It specifies CASSLTRDSYEQYF.